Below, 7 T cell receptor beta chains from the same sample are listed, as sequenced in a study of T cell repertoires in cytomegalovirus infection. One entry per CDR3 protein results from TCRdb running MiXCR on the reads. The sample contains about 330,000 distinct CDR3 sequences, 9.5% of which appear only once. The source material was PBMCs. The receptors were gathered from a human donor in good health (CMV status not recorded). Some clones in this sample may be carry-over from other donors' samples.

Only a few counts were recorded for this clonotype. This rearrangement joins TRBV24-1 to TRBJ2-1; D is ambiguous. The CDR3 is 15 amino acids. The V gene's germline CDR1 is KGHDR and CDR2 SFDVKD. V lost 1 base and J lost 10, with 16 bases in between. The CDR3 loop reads CATSDFRAHEGEQFF. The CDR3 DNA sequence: TGTGCCACCAGTGATTTTCGGGCACATGAAGGGGAGCAGTTCTTC.

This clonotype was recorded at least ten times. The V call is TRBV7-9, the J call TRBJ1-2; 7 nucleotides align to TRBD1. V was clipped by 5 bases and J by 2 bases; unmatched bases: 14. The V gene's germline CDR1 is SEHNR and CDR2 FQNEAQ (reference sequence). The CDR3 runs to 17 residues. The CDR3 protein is CASSRTGTVYLNYGYTF. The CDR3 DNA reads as TGTGCCAGCAGCCGTACGGGGACAGTATATTTAAACTATGGCTACACCTTC.

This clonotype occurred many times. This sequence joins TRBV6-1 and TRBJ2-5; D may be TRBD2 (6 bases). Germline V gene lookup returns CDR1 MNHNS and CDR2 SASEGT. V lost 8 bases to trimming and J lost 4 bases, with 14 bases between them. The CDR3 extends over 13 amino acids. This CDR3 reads CASGTARRETQYF. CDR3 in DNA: TGTGCCAGCGGGACTGCCCGTCGAGAGACCCAGTACTTC.

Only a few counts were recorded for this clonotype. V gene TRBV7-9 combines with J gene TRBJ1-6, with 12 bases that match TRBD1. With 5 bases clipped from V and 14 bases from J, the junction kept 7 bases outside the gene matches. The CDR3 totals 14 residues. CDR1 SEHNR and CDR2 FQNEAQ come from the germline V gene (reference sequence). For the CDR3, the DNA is TGTGCCAGCAGCCCACCGGGACAGGGGGCCACCCTCCACTTT. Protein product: CASSPPGQGATLHF.

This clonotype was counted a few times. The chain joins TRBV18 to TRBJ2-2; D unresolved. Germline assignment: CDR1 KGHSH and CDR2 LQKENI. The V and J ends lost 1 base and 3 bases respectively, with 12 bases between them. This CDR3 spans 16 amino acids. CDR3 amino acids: CASSPLSGGDTGELFF. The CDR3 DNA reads TGTGCCAGCTCACCACTGTCGGGCGGTGACACCGGGGAGCTGTTTTTT.

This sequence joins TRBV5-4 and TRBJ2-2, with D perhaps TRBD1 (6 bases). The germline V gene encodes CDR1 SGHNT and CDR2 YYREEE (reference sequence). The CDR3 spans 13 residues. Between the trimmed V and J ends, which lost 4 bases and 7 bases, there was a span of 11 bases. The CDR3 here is CASSARGIGELFF. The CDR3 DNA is TGTGCCAGCAGCGCCAGGGGTATCGGGGAGCTGTTTTTT.

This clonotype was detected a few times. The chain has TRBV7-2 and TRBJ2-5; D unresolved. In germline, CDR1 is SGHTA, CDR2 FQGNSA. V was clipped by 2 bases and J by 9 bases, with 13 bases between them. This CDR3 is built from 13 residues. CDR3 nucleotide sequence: TGTGCCAGCAGCTTACTCTACCCTAGGGCCCAGTACTTC. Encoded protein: CASSLLYPRAQYF.